Shown below are 7 T cell receptor beta chains from a single sample sequenced in a study of blood T cell repertoires in COVID-19. TCRdb keeps only in-frame clones here, not all; method: immunoSEQ multiplex PCR. The profile covers fewer than 80,000 clones, with 65% to 90% appearing a single time and approximately 5.8% taken by the ten largest. Specimen: peripheral blood. Receptors originate from a man older than 75 with COVID-19, enrolled during active disease.

This chain uses TRBV5-6 with TRBJ1-2, with 9 bases identical to TRBD1. Germline loops: CDR1 SGHDT, CDR2 YYEEEE. The J segment lost 3 bases and the V segment lost 4 bases, leaving 13 bases of the junction unmatched. The CDR3 consists of 17 residues. The CDR3 here is CASSPNPGTGLHYGYTF. For the CDR3, the DNA is TGTGCCAGCAGCCCTAACCCTGGGACAGGGCTTCACTATGGCTACACCTTC.

J is TRBJ1-4 and V is TRBV7-4; D may be TRBD1 (6 bases). The CDR3 has 17 amino acids. Germline V gives CDR1 SGHVT, CDR2 SQSDAQ. Trimming left V 2 bases short and J 2 bases short, with 15 bases between. The CDR3 reads CASSLRPQGHTNEKLFF. The CDR3 DNA follows: TGTGCCAGCAGCTTACGGCCCCAGGGACACACTAATGAAAAACTGTTTTTT.

This rearrangement joins TRBV5-1 to TRBJ1-2; the match to TRBD1 covers 12 bases. Germline V gene sequence: CDR1 SGHRS, CDR2 YFSETQ. The V and J ends lost 1 base and 4 bases, in that order; junction bases with no gene match: 8. The CDR3 loop spans 17 amino acids. The DNA for the CDR3 is TGCGCCAGCAGCTTGAGTACCGGGACAGGGGGCGCCTATGGCTACACCTTC. Translating it yields CASSLSTGTGGAYGYTF.

The chain has TRBV2 and TRBJ2-3; TRBD1 might be the D (6 bases). Trimming shortened V by 2 bases and J by 1 base, and 10 bases separated the two germline ends. This CDR3 comprises 15 residues. CDR1 and CDR2 (germline): SNHLY, FYNNEI. CDR3 in DNA: TGTGCCAGCAGTGAACAGGGGTCCGGCACAGATACGCAGTATTTT. It encodes CASSEQGSGTDTQYF.

This clone was found a few times. The J gene is TRBJ1-5, the V gene TRBV6-5; TRBD1 matches at 8 bases. V shed 4 bases and J 5 bases; nucleotides not matched to a gene: 1. The CDR3 totals 13 residues. The germline CDR1 and CDR2 sequences are MNHEY and SVGAGI. The CDR3, as DNA: TGTGCCAGCAGTTTGGACAGGGATCAGCCCCAGCATTTT. This sequence encodes CASSLDRDQPQHF.

This clone was observed a few times. V and J are TRBV4-3 and TRBJ1-2, with 12 bases lining up with TRBD1. J was trimmed by 3 bases and V by 3 bases; bases with no gene match: 11. Germline CDR1 reads LGHNA; CDR2 reads YSLEER. CDR3 length: 18 residues. The CDR3 reads CASSHTGTGGLEDYGYTF. CDR3 DNA sequence: TGCGCCAGCAGCCACACCGGGACAGGGGGCCTCGAGGACTATGGCTACACCTTC.

V is TRBV3-1 (or the pseudogene TRBV3-2) and J is TRBJ1-2; maybe TRBD1 (6 bases). Germline V gives CDR1 LGHDT, CDR2 YNNKEL (reference sequence). V lost 1 base and J lost 5, with 14 bases in between. The CDR3 is 15 amino acids. The CDR3 loop reads CASSQGTALTYGYTF. The CDR3 DNA reads as TGTGCCAGCAGCCAAGGGACAGCCTTAACATATGGCTACACCTTC.